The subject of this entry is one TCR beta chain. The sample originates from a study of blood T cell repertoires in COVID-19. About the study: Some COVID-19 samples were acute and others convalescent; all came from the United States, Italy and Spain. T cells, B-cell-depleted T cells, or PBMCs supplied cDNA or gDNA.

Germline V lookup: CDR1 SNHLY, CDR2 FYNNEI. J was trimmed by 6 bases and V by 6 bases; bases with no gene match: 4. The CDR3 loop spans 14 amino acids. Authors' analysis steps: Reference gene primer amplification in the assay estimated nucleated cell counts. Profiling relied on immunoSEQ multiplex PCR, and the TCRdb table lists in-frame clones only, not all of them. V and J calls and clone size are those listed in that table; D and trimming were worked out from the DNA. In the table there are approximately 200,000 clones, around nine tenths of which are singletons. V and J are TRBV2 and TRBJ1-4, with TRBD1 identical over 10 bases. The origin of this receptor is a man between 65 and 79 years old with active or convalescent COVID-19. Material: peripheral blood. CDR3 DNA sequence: TGTGCCAGCAGAGCCGGGACAGGGGATGAAAAACTGTTTTTT. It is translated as CASRAGTGDEKLFF.